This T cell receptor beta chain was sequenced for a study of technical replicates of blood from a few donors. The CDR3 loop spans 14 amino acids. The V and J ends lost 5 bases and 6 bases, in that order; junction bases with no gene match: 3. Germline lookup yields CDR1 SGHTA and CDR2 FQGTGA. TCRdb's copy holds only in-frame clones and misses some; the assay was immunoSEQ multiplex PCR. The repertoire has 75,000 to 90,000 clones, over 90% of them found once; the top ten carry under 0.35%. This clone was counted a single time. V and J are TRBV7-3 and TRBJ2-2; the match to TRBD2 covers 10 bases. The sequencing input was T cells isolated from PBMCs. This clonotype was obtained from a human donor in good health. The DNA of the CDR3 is TGTGCCAGCAGCCCTAGCGGGAGAGCCGGGGAGCTGTTTTTT. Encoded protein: CASSPSGRAGELFF.